This T cell receptor beta chain was obtained from a study of blood T cell repertoires in COVID-19. V lost 1 base and J lost 9; bases outside the gene matches: 7. The germline CDR1 and CDR2 sequences are SGHVS and FNYEAQ. This CDR3 region has 15 residues. This table comes from immunoSEQ multiplex PCR, and its TCRdb copy is limited to in-frame clones, with some not included. The sample has approximately 130,000 clones, around three quarters seen once. The receptor's source is a human donor in a cohort sampled during active COVID-19. The sequenced sample consisted of peripheral blood. The V gene is TRBV7-6, the J gene TRBJ2-1; TRBD2 aligns across 9 bases. The DNA for the CDR3 is TGTGCCAGCAGCTTAGATGCGGGGGGGCTGGGTGAGCAGTTCTTC. The encoded protein is CASSLDAGGLGEQFF. Supplemented by reference TRBV7-6 and TRBJ2-1, the full variable domain reads GAGVSQSPRYKVTKRGQDVALRCDPISGHVSLYWYRQALGQGPEFLTYFNYEAQQDKSGLPNDRFSAERPEGSISTLTIQRTEQRDSAMYRCASSLDAGGLGEQFFGPGTRLTVL.